The rows below give T cell receptor beta chains drawn from one sample of a study of T cell changes during pregnancy in multiple sclerosis. Generated by immunoSEQ multiplex PCR, the TCRdb table keeps only in-frame clones and is missing some. The sample shows 65,000 to 75,000 clones, roughly 92% of them seen only once. The sequences come from peripheral blood, collected after pregnancy. These TCRs come from a female donor in good health, enrolled as a control in a pregnancy study. Each CDR3 is given with its conserved first and last residue. Fields, in order: J gene, clone size, D gene, V gene, CDR3 DNA, CDR3 protein. The D gene is left open where the match is weak. Clone size is shown for a subset of rows, as once, few, many or a class of expanded clone.

J gene: TRBJ2-3
clone size: -
D gene: -
V gene: TRBV7-9
CDR3 DNA: TGTGCCAGCAGCTTAGCGCCGACTAGCACAGATACGCAGTATTTT
CDR3 protein: CASSLAPTSTDTQYF

J gene: TRBJ2-1
clone size: -
D gene: -
V gene: TRBV7-2
CDR3 DNA: TGTGCCAGCAGCGATACAGGGAGGGACAATGAGCAGTTCTTC
CDR3 protein: CASSDTGRDNEQFF

J gene: TRBJ1-5
clone size: -
D gene: TRBD1
V gene: TRBV2
CDR3 DNA: TGTGCCAGCAGCGACCTGACAGGGTGGAATAGCAATCAGCCCCAGCATTTT
CDR3 protein: CASSDLTGWNSNQPQHF

J gene: TRBJ1-4
clone size: -
D gene: -
V gene: TRBV6-4
CDR3 DNA: TGTGCCAGCAGTGACTCCCCGGCTAATGAAAAACTGTTTTTT
CDR3 protein: CASSDSPANEKLFF

J gene: TRBJ1-2
clone size: -
D gene: TRBD1
V gene: TRBV6-6
CDR3 DNA: TGTGCCAGCAACACTCCACAGGGGGCAGATGGCTACACCTTC
CDR3 protein: CASNTPQGADGYTF

J gene: TRBJ2-1
clone size: -
D gene: TRBD1
V gene: TRBV7-9
CDR3 DNA: TGTGCCAGCAGCCGGCAGGGGGCCGTTGAGCAGTTCTTC
CDR3 protein: CASSRQGAVEQFF

J gene: TRBJ2-2
clone size: -
D gene: -
V gene: TRBV7-3
CDR3 DNA: TGTGCCAGCAGCCTCGACAGCCCCTCTGGCACCGGGGAGCTGTTTTTT
CDR3 protein: CASSLDSPSGTGELFF

J gene: TRBJ2-2
clone size: -
D gene: TRBD2
V gene: TRBV7-2
CDR3 DNA: TGTGCCAGCAGCCCCGGACTAGCGGGAGCCACCGGGGAGCTGTTTTTT
CDR3 protein: CASSPGLAGATGELFF

J gene: TRBJ2-5
clone size: -
D gene: -
V gene: TRBV28
CDR3 DNA: TGTGCCAGCAGTTCCCAACTTCAAGAGACCCAGTACTTC
CDR3 protein: CASSSQLQETQYF

J gene: TRBJ2-7
clone size: -
D gene: -
V gene: TRBV18
CDR3 DNA: TGTGCCAGCTCAGGAACAGGGACTACCTACGAGCAGTACTTC
CDR3 protein: CASSGTGTTYEQYF

J gene: TRBJ1-2
clone size: -
D gene: -
V gene: TRBV14
CDR3 DNA: TGTGCCAGCAGCCAAGATCTTGCGGGGGGCTTCAACTATGGCTACACCTTC
CDR3 protein: CASSQDLAGGFNYGYTF

J gene: TRBJ2-1
clone size: -
D gene: -
V gene: TRBV15
CDR3 DNA: TGTGCCACCAGCAGAACCTTGACCCAAGAGCGGGCCAATGAGCAGTTCTTC
CDR3 protein: CATSRTLTQERANEQFF

J gene: TRBJ1-5
clone size: -
D gene: -
V gene: TRBV18
CDR3 DNA: TGTGCCAGCTCACCGTCACAGGTGTATAGCAATCAGCCCCAGCATTTT
CDR3 protein: CASSPSQVYSNQPQHF

J gene: TRBJ2-3
clone size: -
D gene: TRBD1
V gene: TRBV7-9
CDR3 DNA: TGTGCCAGCAGCTTAGGGACAGGGCCAGATACGCAGTATTTT
CDR3 protein: CASSLGTGPDTQYF

J gene: TRBJ2-7
clone size: -
D gene: TRBD2
V gene: TRBV7-9
CDR3 DNA: TGTGCCAGCAGCAAATGGTCAGCCGTCGGGGGGGCCTTTCTTTACGAGCAGTACTTC
CDR3 protein: CASSKWSAVGGAFLYEQYF

J gene: TRBJ2-1
clone size: -
D gene: -
V gene: TRBV9
CDR3 DNA: TGTGCCAGCAGCCCCAGTCCCCATCTCTACAATGAGCAGTTCTTC
CDR3 protein: CASSPSPHLYNEQFF

J gene: TRBJ1-1
clone size: -
D gene: -
V gene: TRBV6-6
CDR3 DNA: TGTGCCAGCAGTACTACCGACAGGATACTTGAAGCTTTCTTT
CDR3 protein: CASSTTDRILEAFF

J gene: TRBJ2-7
clone size: -
D gene: TRBD2
V gene: TRBV28
CDR3 DNA: TGTGCCAGCAGTTTATGGGGTTCGGGAGGTAGATGGTACGAGCAGTACTTC
CDR3 protein: CASSLWGSGGRWYEQYF

J gene: TRBJ2-2
clone size: -
D gene: -
V gene: TRBV27
CDR3 DNA: TGTGCCAGCAGTTTTGGATCTAGGGGCATCAACACCGGGGAGCTGTTTTTT
CDR3 protein: CASSFGSRGINTGELFF

J gene: TRBJ1-6
clone size: -
D gene: -
V gene: TRBV27
CDR3 DNA: TGTGCCAGCAGTTCCCTCCTCCAGGGGACCCTCCACTTT
CDR3 protein: CASSSLLQGTLHF

J gene: TRBJ2-5
clone size: -
D gene: -
V gene: TRBV4-2
CDR3 DNA: TGTGCCAGCAGCCAAGAGTTGGGGGCGGTGGAGACCCAGTACTTC
CDR3 protein: CASSQELGAVETQYF

J gene: TRBJ2-7
clone size: -
D gene: TRBD1
V gene: TRBV28
CDR3 DNA: TGTGCCAGCAGTTTAGCAGGGGGTCCTTACGAGCAGTACTTC
CDR3 protein: CASSLAGGPYEQYF

J gene: TRBJ1-2
clone size: once
D gene: -
V gene: TRBV19
CDR3 DNA: TGTGCCAGTAGTATAACGGCAGGGCTGGATGGCTACACCTTC
CDR3 protein: CASSITAGLDGYTF

J gene: TRBJ1-2
clone size: -
D gene: -
V gene: TRBV27
CDR3 DNA: TGTGCCAGCAGTTTAGCAGCAGGGTATGGCTACACCTTC
CDR3 protein: CASSLAAGYGYTF

J gene: TRBJ1-1
clone size: -
D gene: -
V gene: TRBV11-2
CDR3 DNA: TGTGCCAGCAGCTCCCGGGGGGGCACTGAAGCTTTCTTT
CDR3 protein: CASSSRGGTEAFF

J gene: TRBJ2-7
clone size: -
D gene: TRBD1
V gene: TRBV10-1
CDR3 DNA: TGCGCCAGCTCCAGGACAGGGGTTGAGCAGTACTTC
CDR3 protein: CASSRTGVEQYF

J gene: TRBJ2-5
clone size: -
D gene: -
V gene: TRBV19
CDR3 DNA: TGTGCCAGTAGCCCCTGGGGGCTGGGGGAGACCCAGTACTTC
CDR3 protein: CASSPWGLGETQYF

J gene: TRBJ1-2
clone size: -
D gene: -
V gene: TRBV19
CDR3 DNA: TGTGCCAGTAGCCCCGACATAGTCTATGGCTACACCTTC
CDR3 protein: CASSPDIVYGYTF

J gene: TRBJ2-1
clone size: -
D gene: -
V gene: TRBV28
CDR3 DNA: TGTGCCAGCAGTCCCCTTCCGCCCGGCAATGAGCAGTTCTTC
CDR3 protein: CASSPLPPGNEQFF

J gene: TRBJ1-2
clone size: -
D gene: -
V gene: TRBV27
CDR3 DNA: TGTGCCAGCAGTTCGACAGCGGGCGGCTACACCTTC
CDR3 protein: CASSSTAGGYTF

J gene: TRBJ1-2
clone size: -
D gene: TRBD1
V gene: TRBV7-9
CDR3 DNA: TGTGCCAGCAGCCACCGCAGGGGGCTGGATGGCTACACCTTC
CDR3 protein: CASSHRRGLDGYTF

J gene: TRBJ1-5
clone size: -
D gene: -
V gene: TRBV7-2
CDR3 DNA: TGTGCCAGCAGTCCCGACAGGTTCAATCAGCCCCAGCATTTT
CDR3 protein: CASSPDRFNQPQHF

J gene: TRBJ1-4
clone size: -
D gene: TRBD1
V gene: TRBV6-1
CDR3 DNA: TGTGCCAGCTACGACAGGGGGCGGGAAAAACTGTTTTTT
CDR3 protein: CASYDRGREKLFF

J gene: TRBJ1-1
clone size: few
D gene: -
V gene: TRBV7-9
CDR3 DNA: TGTGCCAGCAGCCCTCAGGGCACCTTGAACACTGAAGCTTTCTTT
CDR3 protein: CASSPQGTLNTEAFF

J gene: TRBJ2-7
clone size: -
D gene: -
V gene: TRBV18
CDR3 DNA: TGTGCCAGCTCACTTTTATTACGGGACGAGCAGTACTTC
CDR3 protein: CASSLLLRDEQYF

J gene: TRBJ2-2
clone size: -
D gene: -
V gene: TRBV6-5
CDR3 DNA: TGTGCCAGCACCGACACAGATGGTAGCGGGGAGCTGTTTTTT
CDR3 protein: CASTDTDGSGELFF

J gene: TRBJ1-6
clone size: -
D gene: TRBD1
V gene: TRBV29-1
CDR3 DNA: TGCAGCCCCGACAGGGGGCACTCCTATAATTCACCCCTCCACTTT
CDR3 protein: CSPDRGHSYNSPLHF

J gene: TRBJ2-1
clone size: -
D gene: TRBD1
V gene: TRBV5-3
CDR3 DNA: TGTGCCAGAAGCTTGACAGGGGATGAGCAGTTCTTC
CDR3 protein: CARSLTGDEQFF

J gene: TRBJ1-5
clone size: -
D gene: -
V gene: TRBV5-5
CDR3 DNA: TGTGCCAGCAGCTCGGACACCTATAGCAATCAGCCCCAGCATTTT
CDR3 protein: CASSSDTYSNQPQHF